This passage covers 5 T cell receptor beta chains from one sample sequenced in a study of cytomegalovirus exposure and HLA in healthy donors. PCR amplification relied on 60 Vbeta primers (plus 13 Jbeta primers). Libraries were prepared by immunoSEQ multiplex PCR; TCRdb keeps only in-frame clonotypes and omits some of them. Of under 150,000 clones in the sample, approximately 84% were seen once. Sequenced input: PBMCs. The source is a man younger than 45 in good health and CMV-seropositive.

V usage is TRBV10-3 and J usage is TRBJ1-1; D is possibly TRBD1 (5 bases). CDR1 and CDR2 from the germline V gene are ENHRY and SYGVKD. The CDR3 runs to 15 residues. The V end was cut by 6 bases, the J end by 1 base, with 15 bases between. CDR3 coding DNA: TGTGCCATCAGAGACCCCGCAGGGCCGAACACTGAAGCTTTCTTT. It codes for CAIRDPAGPNTEAFF.

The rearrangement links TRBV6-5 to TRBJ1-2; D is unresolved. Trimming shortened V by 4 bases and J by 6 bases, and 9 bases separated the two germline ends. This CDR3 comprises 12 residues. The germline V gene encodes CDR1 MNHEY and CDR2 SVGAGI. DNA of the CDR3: TGTGCCAGCAGTTCCTCCCCGGATGGCTACACCTTC. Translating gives CASSSSPDGYTF.

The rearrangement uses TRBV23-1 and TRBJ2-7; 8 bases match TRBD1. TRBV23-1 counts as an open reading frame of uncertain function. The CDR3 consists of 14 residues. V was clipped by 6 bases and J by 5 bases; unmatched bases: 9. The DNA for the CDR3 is TGCGCCAGCAGACGACGACAGGGGAAGAACGAGCAGTACTTC. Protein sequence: CASRRRQGKNEQYF.

The CDR3 is CASSFLAGGVTDTQYF. As DNA, the CDR3 is TGTGCCAGCAGCTTTTTAGCGGGGGGGGTTACAGATACGCAGTATTTT. V gene TRBV7-6 combines with J gene TRBJ2-3, with 11 nucleotides matching TRBD2. Trimming cost V 3 bases and J 3 bases; bases outside gene matches: 5. Looked up from germline, CDR1 is SGHVS and CDR2 is FNYEAQ. The length of the CDR3 is 16 residues. Using reference TRBV7-6 and TRBJ2-3 for the parts outside the CDR3, the full variable domain is GAGVSQSPRYKVTKRGQDVALRCDPISGHVSLYWYRQALGQGPEFLTYFNYEAQQDKSGLPNDRFSAERPEGSISTLTIQRTEQRDSAMYRCASSFLAGGVTDTQYFGPGTRLTVL.

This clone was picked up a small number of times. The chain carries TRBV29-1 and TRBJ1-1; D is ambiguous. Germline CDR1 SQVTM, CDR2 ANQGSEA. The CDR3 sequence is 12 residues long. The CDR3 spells CGLTGSYTEAFF. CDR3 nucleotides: TGCGGCCTGACTGGGAGTTATACTGAAGCTTTCTTT.